Listed here is a single T cell receptor (beta chain). Its antigen is still unknown. The data were obtained in a study of cytomegalovirus exposure and HLA in healthy donors. General study points: An apparent linkage of common viral pathogens to several of the most significant clusters emerged in a later analysis. Through in vitro validation, three CMV-associated chains were shown to be specific for CMV antigens.

A multiplex PCR was run with 60 Vbeta primers and 13 Jbeta primers. The assay was immunoSEQ multiplex PCR, and TCRdb's table has in-frame clones only and misses some. Of tens of thousands of clones in the sample, around 77% were seen once. Among the donors, all were healthy bone marrow donors. This TCR was recovered from a man aged 30-40 years in good health and CMV-seronegative. Sequencing was done on a sample of PBMCs.

As DNA, the CDR3 is TGTGCCTGGGCTCCCGGGACAGGGACTTACCCGCCAACTAATGAAAAACTGTTTTTT. This gives the protein CAWAPGTGTYPPTNEKLFF. The chain carries TRBV30 and TRBJ1-4, with TRBD1 identical over 9 bases. The CDR3 runs 19 residues. Per germline, CDR1 GTSNPN and CDR2 SVGIG (reference sequence). V lost 5 bases and J lost 0; bases outside the gene matches: 16.